This entry lists 14 T cell receptor beta chains sequenced from one sample in a study of quantifying T cell responses using KT2 cells (dated by TCRdb to about 2017). General notes on the study: RNA was DNase-treated and reverse transcribed with TCR alpha and beta constant-region primers, mostly using SuperScript III.

The library was generated by UMI-ligation and nested PCR. The sample was run on an Illumina MiSeq. Using T4 RNA ligase 1, a single-stranded oligonucleotide bearing the Illumina SP2 sequence plus a UMI was ligated onto the 3' end of the cDNA. PCR1 ran approximately 4 cycles (98°C 15 s, 69°C 30 s, 72°C 40 s); the beta primer was an equimolar mix of RC1.1 and RC1.2 covering TRBC1 and TRBC2. Starting from the raw public reads, TCRdb applied fastp trimming at Q25, assembled clones with MiXCR and retained in-frame beta chains. Identical CDR3 proteins give one entry, which carries the most common genes and DNA. The sample includes 39,000 or so distinct CDR3 sequences, with 15% to 20% observed a single time. Of the sample, roughly two fifths is held by the ten largest clones. The sample taken for sequencing was PBMCs spiked with cells of the T cell clone KT2. The receptors were sampled from a human donor.

This clonotype was seen a handful of times. V is TRBV6-5 and J is TRBJ2-7, with a weak D call TRBD2 (6 bases). This CDR3 contains 14 residues. The V and J ends lost 8 bases and 2 bases respectively, with 16 bases between them. Germline assignment: CDR1 MNHEY and CDR2 SVGAGI. The CDR3 region is CASGSGGHPYEQYF. In nucleotides, the CDR3 is TGTGCCAGCGGATCCGGGGGTCACCCCTACGAGCAGTACTTC.

The rearrangement joins TRBV6-2 or TRBV6-3 to TRBJ1-5; D remains ambiguous. Germline V CDR1 and CDR2: MNHEY, SVGEGT. The CDR3 is made up of 15 amino acids. V gave up 4 bases and J gave up 3 bases, with 13 bases separating them. Here the CDR3 reads CASSSIGRSNQPQHF. The CDR3 DNA reads as TGTGCCAGCAGTTCCATCGGCAGATCCAATCAGCCCCAGCATTTT.

This rearrangement joins TRBV15 to TRBJ2-1; the match to TRBD2 covers 8 bases. There are 14 residues in the CDR3. Germline loops: CDR1 LNHNV, CDR2 YYDKDF (reference sequence). The ends lost 7 bases at V and 5 bases at J; junction bases unmatched: 7. CDR3 region: CATILAGVNNEQFF. CDR3 DNA: TGTGCCACCATCCTAGCGGGCGTGAACAATGAGCAGTTCTTC.

The chain carries TRBV15 and TRBJ2-3, with D maybe TRBD2 (6 bases). Germline V gene lookup returns CDR1 LNHNV and CDR2 YYDKDF (reference sequence). This CDR3 has 17 amino acids. V was pared by 1 base and J by 2 bases, with 16 bases between. CDR3 sequence (DNA): TGTGCCACCAGCAGAGGAGGAGGGATAAAATCCACAGATACGCAGTATTTT. This encodes CATSRGGGIKSTDTQYF.

This clonotype was detected only a few times. The chain joins TRBV29-1 to TRBJ1-3; D ambiguous. Germline V CDR1 and CDR2: SQVTM, ANQGSEA. Trimming shortened V by 7 bases and J by 2 bases, and 12 bases separated the two germline ends. The CDR3 is made up of 13 amino acids. The CDR3: CSAGEAAGNTIYF. In DNA, the CDR3 is TGCAGCGCCGGAGAGGCAGCTGGAAACACCATATATTTT.

In this sample, this clonotype turned up a few times. The CDR3 region is CASSQDGRLALSTDTQYF. The CDR3 DNA reads as TGCGCCAGCAGCCAAGATGGGAGACTAGCGCTCAGCACAGATACGCAGTATTTT. The rearrangement uses TRBV4-1 and TRBJ2-3, with TRBD2 identical over 8 bases. This CDR3 is 18 amino acids long. Per germline, CDR1 MGHRA and CDR2 YSYEKL. V lost 0 bases to trimming and J lost 0 bases; unmatched junction nucleotides: 8.

This clonotype was observed a handful of times. This chain uses TRBV12-3 or TRBV12-4 with TRBJ1-4; D unclear. V lost 6 bases to trimming and J lost 0 bases, with 14 bases between them. The CDR3 extends over 16 amino acids. CDR3 protein: CASRLDIGATNEKLFF. DNA for the CDR3: TGTGCCAGCAGGTTGGATATCGGTGCAACTAATGAAAAACTGTTTTTT.

This sequence joins TRBV5-1 and TRBJ1-1; 7 bases are a match to TRBD1. V was pared by 4 bases and J by 2 bases, with 8 bases of the junction left unmatched. Germline loops: CDR1 SGHRS, CDR2 YFSETQ. The CDR3 totals 15 residues. The CDR3 region is CASSTAGTANTEAFF. CDR3 sequence (DNA): TGCGCCAGCAGCACCGCCGGGACAGCAAACACTGAAGCTTTCTTT.

This sequence joins TRBV10-3 and TRBJ2-2, with D perhaps TRBD2 (6 bases). The germline V and J ends were trimmed by 8 bases and 3 bases, with 7 bases remaining between them. This CDR3 has 12 amino acids. The germline V gene has CDR1 ENHRY and CDR2 SYGVKD. The CDR3 bases are TGTGCCATCGGAGGGGACACCGGGGAGCTGTTTTTT. Translation gives CAIGGDTGELFF.

CDR3 nucleotides: TGTGCCAGCAGCCACAATCAGAGAACCTACGAGCAGTACTTC. Translated, it gives CASSHNQRTYEQYF. The rearrangement uses TRBV4-2 and TRBJ2-7; no definite D call. Germline CDR1 is LGHNA and CDR2 is YNFKEQ. The CDR3 loop spans 14 amino acids. Trimming left V 3 bases short and J 2 bases short, with 11 bases between.

The sample holds one count of this clonotype. Given a much more abundant clone one base away, this may be a read error. V is TRBV20-1 and J is TRBJ1-6; D is perhaps TRBD1 (6 bases). This CDR3 is built from 14 residues. The V gene's germline CDR1 is DFQATT and CDR2 SNEGSKA (reference sequence). CDR3 nucleotides: TGCAGTGCTAGAGAAGGCAGGGGAAGTTCACCCCTCAACTTT. Its translation is CSAREGRGSSPLNF.

The chain carries TRBV5-1 and TRBJ2-3; the D gene could be TRBD1 or TRBD2 (6 bases each). Germline V gives CDR1 SGHRS, CDR2 YFSETQ. This CDR3 has 16 amino acids. Trimming took 3 bases from V and 6 from J, leaving 20 bases between them. As DNA, the CDR3 is TGCGCCAGCAGCTATGTCTTGGTGGGGGGCCCCGATACGCAGTATTTT. This encodes CASSYVLVGGPDTQYF.

V gene TRBV14 combines with J gene TRBJ2-7; no clear D. Germline values: CDR1 SGHDN, CDR2 FVKESK. Trimming took 3 bases from V and 9 from J, leaving 12 bases between them. The CDR3 loop spans 12 amino acids. CDR3 protein: CASSQIRELQYF. The CDR3 DNA sequence: TGTGCCAGCAGCCAGATACGAGAGTTGCAGTACTTC.

Only a few counts were recorded for this clonotype. The chain carries TRBV2 and TRBJ1-2; D perhaps matches TRBD1 (5 bases). Germline CDR1 is SNHLY and CDR2 is FYNNEI. This CDR3 is built from 12 residues. The V end lost 5 bases, the J end lost 7 bases, and 11 bases lay between the germline ends. The CDR3 here is CASSRQKSGYTF. CDR3 nucleotide sequence: TGTGCCAGCAGTCGACAGAAGAGTGGCTACACCTTC.